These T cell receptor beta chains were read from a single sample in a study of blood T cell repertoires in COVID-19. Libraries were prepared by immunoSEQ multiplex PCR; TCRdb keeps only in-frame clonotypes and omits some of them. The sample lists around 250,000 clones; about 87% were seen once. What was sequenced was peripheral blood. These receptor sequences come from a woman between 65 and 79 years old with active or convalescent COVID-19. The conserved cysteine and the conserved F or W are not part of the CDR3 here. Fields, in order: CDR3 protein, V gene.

ASSLLGGSYEQY TRBV27
ASSTGGGGLNTGELF TRBV2
ASSFGQAAAF TRBV28
ASSSRQGGTGELF TRBV7-2
ASSVRQGGSPLH TRBV9
ASRTGDRPNQPQH TRBV5-1
ASSLGHTDTQY TRBV7-9
ASSPLRTGGEKLF TRBV7-9
ASRSGSYNSPLH TRBV27
ASSFRENGNEQF TRBV5-1